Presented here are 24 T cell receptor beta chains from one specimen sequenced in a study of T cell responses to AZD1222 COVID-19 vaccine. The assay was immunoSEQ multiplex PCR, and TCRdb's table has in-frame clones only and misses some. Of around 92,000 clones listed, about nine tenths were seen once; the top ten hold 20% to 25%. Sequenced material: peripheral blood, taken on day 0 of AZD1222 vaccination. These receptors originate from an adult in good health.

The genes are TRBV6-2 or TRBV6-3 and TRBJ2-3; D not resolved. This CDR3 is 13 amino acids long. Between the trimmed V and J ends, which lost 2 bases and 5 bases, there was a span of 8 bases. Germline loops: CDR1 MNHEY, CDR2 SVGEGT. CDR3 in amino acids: CASSYRVKDTQYF. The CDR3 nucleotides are TGTGCCAGCAGTTACCGAGTTAAAGATACGCAGTATTTT.

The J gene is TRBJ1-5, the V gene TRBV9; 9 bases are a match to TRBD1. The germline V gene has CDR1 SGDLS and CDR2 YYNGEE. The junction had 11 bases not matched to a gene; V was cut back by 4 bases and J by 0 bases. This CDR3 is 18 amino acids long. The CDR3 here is CASSITGTGFYSNQPQHF. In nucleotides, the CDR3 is TGTGCCAGCAGCATCACCGGGACAGGGTTCTATAGCAATCAGCCCCAGCATTTT. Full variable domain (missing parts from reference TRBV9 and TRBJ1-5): DSGVTQTPKHLITATGQRVTLRCSPRSGDLSVYWYQQSLDQGLQFLIQYYNGEERAKGNILERFSAQQFPDLHSELNLSSLELGDSALYFCASSITGTGFYSNQPQHFGDGTRLSIL.

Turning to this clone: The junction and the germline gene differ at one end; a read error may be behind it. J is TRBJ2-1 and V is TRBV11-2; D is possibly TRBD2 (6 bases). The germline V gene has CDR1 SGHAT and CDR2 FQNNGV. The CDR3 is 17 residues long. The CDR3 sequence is CARSLRDSTTGVGEQFF. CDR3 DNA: TGTGCCAGAAGCTTACGGGACTCCACGACGGGGGTTGGAGAGCAGTTCTTC. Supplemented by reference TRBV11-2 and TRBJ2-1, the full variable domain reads EAGVAQSPRYKIIEKRQSVAFWCNPISGHATLYWYQQILGQGPKLLIQFQNNGVVDDSQLPKDRFSAERLKGVDSTLKIQPAKLEDSAVYLCARSLRDSTTGVGEQFFGPGTRLTVL.

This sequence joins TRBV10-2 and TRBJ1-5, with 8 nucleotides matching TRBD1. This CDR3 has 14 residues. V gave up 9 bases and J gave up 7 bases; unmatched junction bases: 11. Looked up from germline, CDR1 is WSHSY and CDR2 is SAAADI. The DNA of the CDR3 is TGCGCCAGTGCCGGACAGGGACGAGGGCAGCCCCAGCATTTT. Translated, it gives CASAGQGRGQPQHF.

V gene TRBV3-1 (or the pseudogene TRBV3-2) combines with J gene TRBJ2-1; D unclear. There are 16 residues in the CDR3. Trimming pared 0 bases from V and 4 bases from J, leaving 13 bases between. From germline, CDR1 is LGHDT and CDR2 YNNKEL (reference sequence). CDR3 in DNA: TGTGCCAGCAGCCAAGACCTTTCGACACGATACAATGAGCAGTTCTTC. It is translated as CASSQDLSTRYNEQFF.

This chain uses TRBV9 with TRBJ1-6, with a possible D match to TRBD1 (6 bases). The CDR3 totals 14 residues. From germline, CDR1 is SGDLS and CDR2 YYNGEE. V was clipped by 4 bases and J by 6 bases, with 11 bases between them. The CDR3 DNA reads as TGTGCCAGCAGCCCAGGACAGCTTAATTCACCCCTCCACTTT. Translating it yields CASSPGQLNSPLHF.

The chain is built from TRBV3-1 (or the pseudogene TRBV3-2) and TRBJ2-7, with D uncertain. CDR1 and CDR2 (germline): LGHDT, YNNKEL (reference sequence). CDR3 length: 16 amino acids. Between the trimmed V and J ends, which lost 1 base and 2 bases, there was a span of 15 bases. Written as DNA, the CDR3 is TGTGCCAGCAGCCAAGGTGACACCGTTAACCCCTACGAGCAGTACTTC. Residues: CASSQGDTVNPYEQYF.

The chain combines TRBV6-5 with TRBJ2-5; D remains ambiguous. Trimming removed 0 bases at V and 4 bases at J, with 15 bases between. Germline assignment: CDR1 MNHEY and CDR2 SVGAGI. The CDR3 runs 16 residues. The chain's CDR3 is CASSYSLHTEGETQYF. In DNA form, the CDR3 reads TGTGCCAGCAGTTACTCGTTACACACGGAAGGAGAGACCCAGTACTTC.

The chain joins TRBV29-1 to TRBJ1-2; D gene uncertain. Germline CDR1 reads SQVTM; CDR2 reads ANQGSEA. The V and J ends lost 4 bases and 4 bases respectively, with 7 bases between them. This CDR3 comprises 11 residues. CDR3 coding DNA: TGCAGCGTTGTTGAAGGCTATGGCTACACCTTC. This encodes CSVVEGYGYTF.

In DNA, the CDR3 is TGTGCCAGCTCACAACTAGTCAGAGAGCTAACCTACGAGCAGTACTTC. Its translation: CASSQLVRELTYEQYF. This chain joins TRBV18 and TRBJ2-7, with D possibly TRBD2 on 5 matching bases. In germline, CDR1 is KGHSH, CDR2 LQKENI. Trimming left V 4 bases short and J 2 bases short, with 18 bases between. The CDR3 contains 16 residues.

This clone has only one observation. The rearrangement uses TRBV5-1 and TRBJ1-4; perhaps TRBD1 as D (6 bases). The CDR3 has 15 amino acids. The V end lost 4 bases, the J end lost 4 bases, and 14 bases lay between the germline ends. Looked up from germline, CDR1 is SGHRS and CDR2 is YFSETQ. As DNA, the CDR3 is TGCGCCAGCAGCAGAAACAGGGAAGATAATGAAAAACTGTTTTTT. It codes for CASSRNREDNEKLFF.

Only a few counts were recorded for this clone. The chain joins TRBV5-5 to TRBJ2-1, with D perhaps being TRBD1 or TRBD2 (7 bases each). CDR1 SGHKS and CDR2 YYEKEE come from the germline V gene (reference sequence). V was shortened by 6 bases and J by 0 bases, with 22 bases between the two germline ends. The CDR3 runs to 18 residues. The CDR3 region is CASTTSWEGAHSYNEQFF. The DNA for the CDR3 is TGTGCCAGCACCACGTCTTGGGAGGGGGCCCACTCCTACAATGAGCAGTTCTTC.

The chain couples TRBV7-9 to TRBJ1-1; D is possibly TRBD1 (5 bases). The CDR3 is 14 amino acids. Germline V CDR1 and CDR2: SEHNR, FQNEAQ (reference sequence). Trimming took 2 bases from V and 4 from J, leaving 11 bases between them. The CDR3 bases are TGTGCCAGCAGCTTACACGGGGGGATCACTGAAGCTTTCTTT. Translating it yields CASSLHGGITEAFF.

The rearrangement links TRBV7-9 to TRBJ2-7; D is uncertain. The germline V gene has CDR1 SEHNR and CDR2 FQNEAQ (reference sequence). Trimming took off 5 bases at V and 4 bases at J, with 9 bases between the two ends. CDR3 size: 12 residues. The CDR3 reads CASSPSHYEQYF. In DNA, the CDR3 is TGTGCCAGCAGCCCATCCCATTACGAGCAGTACTTC.

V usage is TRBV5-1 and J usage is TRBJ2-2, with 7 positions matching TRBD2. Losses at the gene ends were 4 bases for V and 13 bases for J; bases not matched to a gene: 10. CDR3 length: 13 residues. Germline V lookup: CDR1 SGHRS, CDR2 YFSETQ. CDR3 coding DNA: TGCGCCAGCAGCCCCGCGGGGGAACGGGCGCTGTTTTTT. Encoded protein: CASSPAGERALFF.

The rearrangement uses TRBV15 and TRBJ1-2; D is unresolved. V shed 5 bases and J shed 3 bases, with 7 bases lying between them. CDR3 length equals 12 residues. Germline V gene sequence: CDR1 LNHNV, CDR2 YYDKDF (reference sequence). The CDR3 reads CATSGAYYGYTF. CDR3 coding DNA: TGTGCCACCAGCGGCGCGTACTATGGCTACACCTTC.

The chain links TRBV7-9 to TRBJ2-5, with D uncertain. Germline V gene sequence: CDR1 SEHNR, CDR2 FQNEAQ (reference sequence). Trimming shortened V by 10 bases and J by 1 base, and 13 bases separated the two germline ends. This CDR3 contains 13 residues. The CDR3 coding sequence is TGTGCCATCGTCCAGTACTCCCAAGAGACCCAGTACTTC. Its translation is CAIVQYSQETQYF.

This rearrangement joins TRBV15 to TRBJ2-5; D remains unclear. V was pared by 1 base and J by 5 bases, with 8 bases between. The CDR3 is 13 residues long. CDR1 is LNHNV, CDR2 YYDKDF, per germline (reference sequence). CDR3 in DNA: TGTGCCACCAGCAGAGGGGTTGGGGAGACCCAGTACTTC. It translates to CATSRGVGETQYF. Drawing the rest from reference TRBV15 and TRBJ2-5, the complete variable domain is DAMVIQNPRYQVTQFGKPVTLSCSQTLNHNVMYWYQQKSSQAPKLLFHYYDKDFNNEADTPDNFQSRRPNTSFCFLDIRSPGLGDTAMYLCATSRGVGETQYFGPGTRLLVL.

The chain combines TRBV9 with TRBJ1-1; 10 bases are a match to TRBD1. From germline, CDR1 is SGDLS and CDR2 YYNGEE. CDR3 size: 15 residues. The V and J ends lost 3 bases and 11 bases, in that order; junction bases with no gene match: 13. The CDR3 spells CASSAPPGQGTPAFF. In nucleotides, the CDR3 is TGTGCCAGCAGCGCCCCACCGGGACAGGGGACCCCGGCTTTCTTT. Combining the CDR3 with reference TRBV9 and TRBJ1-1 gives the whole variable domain DSGVTQTPKHLITATGQRVTLRCSPRSGDLSVYWYQQSLDQGLQFLIQYYNGEERAKGNILERFSAQQFPDLHSELNLSSLELGDSALYFCASSAPPGQGTPAFFGQGTRLTVV.

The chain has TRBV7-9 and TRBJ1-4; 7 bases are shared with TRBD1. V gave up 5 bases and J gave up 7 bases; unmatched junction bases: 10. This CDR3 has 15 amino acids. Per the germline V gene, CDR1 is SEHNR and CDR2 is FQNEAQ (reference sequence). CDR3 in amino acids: CASSAPTGSTEKLFF. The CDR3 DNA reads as TGTGCCAGCAGCGCGCCGACAGGGTCAACTGAAAAACTGTTTTTT.

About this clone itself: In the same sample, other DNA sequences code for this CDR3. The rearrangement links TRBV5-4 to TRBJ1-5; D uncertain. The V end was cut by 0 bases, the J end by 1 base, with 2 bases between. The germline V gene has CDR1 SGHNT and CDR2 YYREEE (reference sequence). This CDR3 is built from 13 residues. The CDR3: CASSLDSNQPQHF. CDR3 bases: TGTGCCAGCAGCTTGGACAGCAATCAGCCCCAGCATTTT.

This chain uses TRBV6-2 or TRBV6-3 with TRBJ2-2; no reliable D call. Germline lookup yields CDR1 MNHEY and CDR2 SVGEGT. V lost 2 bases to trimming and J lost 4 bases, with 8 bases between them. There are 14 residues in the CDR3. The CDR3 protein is CASSYIHPTGELFF. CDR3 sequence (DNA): TGTGCCAGCAGTTACATACATCCCACCGGGGAGCTGTTTTTT.

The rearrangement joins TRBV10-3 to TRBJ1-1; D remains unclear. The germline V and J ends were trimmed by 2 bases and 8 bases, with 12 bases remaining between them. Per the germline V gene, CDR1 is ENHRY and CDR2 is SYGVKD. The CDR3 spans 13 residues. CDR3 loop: CAISEIRQVEAFF. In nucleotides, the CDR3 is TGTGCCATCAGTGAGATAAGGCAAGTCGAAGCTTTCTTT.

The CDR3 region is CASSPRLAIRETQYF. DNA for the CDR3: TGTGCCAGCAGTCCCCGGTTGGCGATCAGAGAGACCCAGTACTTC. This chain connects TRBV6-5 to TRBJ2-5; D unclear. V gave up 5 bases and J gave up 4 bases, with 17 bases separating them. CDR1 and CDR2 from the germline V gene are MNHEY and SVGAGI. The CDR3 is made up of 15 amino acids.